Listed below are T cell receptor beta chains from one sample, sequenced in a study of T cells in Graves' hyperthyroidism and ophthalmopathy. One entry per CDR3 protein results from TCRdb running MiXCR on the multiplex PCR reads. The sample records 450,000 to 500,000 distinct CDR3 sequences, roughly 22% being singletons. Sample: blood. The receptors were sampled from an older woman with Graves' ophthalmopathy. The conserved cysteine and the conserved F or W are not part of the CDR3 here. The D gene is left open where the match is weak.

j_call d_call v_call cdr3_aa
TRBJ1-1 - TRBV6-5 ASSYPHTEAF
TRBJ2-1 - TRBV5-4 ASSSKLVTTTDEQF
TRBJ2-3 - TRBV20-1 SARALGPGVEADTQY
TRBJ2-3 TRBD2 TRBV2 ASTSGRAVTDTQY
TRBJ1-5 - TRBV5-5 ASSLLEGLQPQH
TRBJ2-7 TRBD1 TRBV29-1 SVGRGPYEQY
TRBJ2-5 TRBD1 TRBV7-2 ASSNRDRRNQETQY
TRBJ2-1 TRBD2 TRBV10-1 ATRLAGVGEQF
TRBJ2-1 TRBD1 TRBV6-2/TRBV6-3 ASRARDRLYNEQF
TRBJ2-5 - TRBV10-3 AISDGGAETQY
TRBJ1-1 - TRBV6-2/TRBV6-3 ASSYWNRGTEAF
TRBJ2-7 TRBD1 TRBV6-1 ASSGGTGAYEQY
TRBJ1-5 TRBD1 TRBV2 ASSRTGNQPQH
TRBJ2-1 TRBD1 TRBV27 ASSTSYPEPGQGAREQF
TRBJ1-2 - TRBV10-2 ASSESSSPGGYT
TRBJ2-1 TRBD1 TRBV5-1 ASSGTGGTGIVNEQF
TRBJ1-5 - TRBV7-2 ASKNPLTGPNQPQH
TRBJ2-3 - TRBV6-1 ASKRGGSDTQY
TRBJ2-1 - TRBV7-2 ASSFVLGVDEQF
TRBJ2-7 TRBD2 TRBV13 ASSLGRGGGSYEQY
TRBJ2-7 TRBD1 TRBV11-3 ASSTRTGVGYEQY
TRBJ1-6 - TRBV28 ASRDRGGDNSPLH
TRBJ2-1 - TRBV9 ASSVGLESYNEQF
TRBJ2-7 TRBD2 TRBV20-1 SAPVGGRSYEQY
TRBJ1-5 TRBD1 TRBV20-1 SANSGQWGNQPQH
TRBJ1-1 - TRBV4-2 ASYTGGNTEAF
TRBJ2-6 - TRBV19 ASEVMSGANVLT
TRBJ1-6 - TRBV10-3 AISESSVRDSPLH
TRBJ2-1 - TRBV7-9 ASSRQDSYNEQF